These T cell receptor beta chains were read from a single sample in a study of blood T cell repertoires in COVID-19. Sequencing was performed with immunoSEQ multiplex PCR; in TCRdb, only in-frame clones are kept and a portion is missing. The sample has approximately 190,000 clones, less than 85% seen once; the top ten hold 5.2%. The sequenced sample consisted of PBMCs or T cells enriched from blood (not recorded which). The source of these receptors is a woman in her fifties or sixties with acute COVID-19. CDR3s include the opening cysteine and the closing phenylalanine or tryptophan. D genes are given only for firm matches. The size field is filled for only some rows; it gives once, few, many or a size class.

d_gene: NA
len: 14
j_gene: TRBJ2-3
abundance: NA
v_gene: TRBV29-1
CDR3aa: CSAVQETSTDTQYF
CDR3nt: TGCAGCGCCGTACAGGAAACCTCAACAGATACGCAGTATTTT

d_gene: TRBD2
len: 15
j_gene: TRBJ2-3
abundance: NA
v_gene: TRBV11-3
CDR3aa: CASSLASGSADTQYF
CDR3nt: TGTGCCAGCAGCTTAGCTAGCGGGAGTGCAGATACGCAGTATTTT

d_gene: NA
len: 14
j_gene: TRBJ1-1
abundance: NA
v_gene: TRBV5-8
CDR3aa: CASSFAPGNTEAFF
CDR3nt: TGTGCCAGCAGCTTCGCCCCAGGCAACACTGAAGCTTTCTTT

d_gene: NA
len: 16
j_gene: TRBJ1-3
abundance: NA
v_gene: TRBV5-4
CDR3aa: CASSLGTDISGNTIYF
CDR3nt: TGTGCCAGCAGCTTGGGGACAGACATCTCTGGAAACACCATATATTTT

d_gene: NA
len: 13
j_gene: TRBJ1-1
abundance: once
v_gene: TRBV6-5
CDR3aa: CASARSVNTEAFF
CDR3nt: TGTGCCAGCGCCCGTTCGGTGAACACTGAAGCTTTCTTT

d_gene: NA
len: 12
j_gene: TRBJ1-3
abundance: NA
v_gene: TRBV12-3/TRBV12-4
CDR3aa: CASRAVGNTIYF
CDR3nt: TGTGCCAGCAGGGCAGTAGGAAACACCATATATTTT

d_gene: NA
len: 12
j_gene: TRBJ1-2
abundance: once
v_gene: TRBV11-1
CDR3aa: CASRKRVWGYTF
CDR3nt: TGTGCCAGCAGAAAACGGGTGTGGGGCTACACCTTC

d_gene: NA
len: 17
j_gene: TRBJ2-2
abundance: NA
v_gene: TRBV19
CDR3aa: CASSIGPAGGNTGELFF
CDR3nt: TGTGCCAGTAGTATAGGACCAGCGGGTGGGAACACCGGGGAGCTGTTTTTT

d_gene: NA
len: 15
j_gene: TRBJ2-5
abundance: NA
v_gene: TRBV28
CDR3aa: CASSFTTGYQETQYF
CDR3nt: TGTGCCAGCAGTTTCACGACTGGGTACCAAGAGACCCAGTACTTC

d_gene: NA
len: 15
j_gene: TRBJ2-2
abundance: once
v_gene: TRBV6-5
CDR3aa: CASSYGLPSTGELFF
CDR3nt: TGTGCCAGCAGTTACGGACTCCCGAGCACCGGGGAGCTGTTTTTT

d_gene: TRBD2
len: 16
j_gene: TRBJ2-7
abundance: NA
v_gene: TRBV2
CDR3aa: CASGSSGRGGLYEQYF
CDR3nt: TGTGCCAGCGGGTCTAGCGGGAGGGGGGGGCTCTACGAGCAGTACTTC

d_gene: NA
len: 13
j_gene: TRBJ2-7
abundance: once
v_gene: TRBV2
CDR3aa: CASSELTTYEQYF
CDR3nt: TGTGCCAGCAGTGAACTCACTACCTACGAGCAGTACTTC

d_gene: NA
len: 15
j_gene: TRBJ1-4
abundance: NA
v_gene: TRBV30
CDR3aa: CAWTMKGATNEKLFF
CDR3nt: TGTGCCTGGACGATGAAGGGGGCAACTAATGAAAAACTGTTTTTT

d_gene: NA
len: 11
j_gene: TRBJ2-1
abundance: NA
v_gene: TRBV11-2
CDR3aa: CASSFTRRQFF
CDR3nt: TGTGCCAGCAGCTTCACTCGGAGGCAGTTCTTC

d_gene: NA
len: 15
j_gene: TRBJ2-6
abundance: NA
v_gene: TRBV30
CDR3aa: CAFELGGAGANVLTF
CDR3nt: TGTGCCTTTGAACTGGGGGGTGCTGGGGCCAACGTCCTGACTTTC

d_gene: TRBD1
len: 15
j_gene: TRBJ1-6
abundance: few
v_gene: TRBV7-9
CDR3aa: CASSLSGQRNSPLHF
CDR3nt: TGTGCCAGCAGCTTATCGGGACAGAGGAATTCACCCCTCCACTTT

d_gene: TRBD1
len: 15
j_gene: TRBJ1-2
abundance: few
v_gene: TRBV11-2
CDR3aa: CASSSNRGRHYGYTF
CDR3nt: TGTGCCAGCAGCTCAAACAGGGGGCGGCACTATGGCTACACCTTC

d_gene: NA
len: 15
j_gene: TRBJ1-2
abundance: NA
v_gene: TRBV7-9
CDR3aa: CASSLTRGAWYGYTF
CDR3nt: TGTGCCAGCAGCTTAACTCGGGGGGCATGGTATGGCTACACCTTC

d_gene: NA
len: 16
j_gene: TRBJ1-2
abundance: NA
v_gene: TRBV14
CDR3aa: CASSPVKALETNGYTF
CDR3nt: TGTGCCAGCAGCCCGGTAAAGGCTTTGGAGACCAATGGCTACACCTTC

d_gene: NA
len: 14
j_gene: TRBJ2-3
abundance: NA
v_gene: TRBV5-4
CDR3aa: CASSLERATDTQYF
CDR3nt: TGTGCCAGCAGCTTGGAGCGGGCCACAGATACGCAGTATTTT

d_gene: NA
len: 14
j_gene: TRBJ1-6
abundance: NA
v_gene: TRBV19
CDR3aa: CASSMDRGGSPLHF
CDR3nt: TGTGCCAGTAGTATGGACCGGGGTGGTTCACCCCTCCACTTT

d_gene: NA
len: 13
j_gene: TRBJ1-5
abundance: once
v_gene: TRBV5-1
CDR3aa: CASSLQGGQPQHF
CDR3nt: TGCGCCAGCAGCTTACAGGGCGGTCAGCCCCAGCATTTT

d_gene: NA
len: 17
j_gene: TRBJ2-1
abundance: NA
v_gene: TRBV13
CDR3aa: CASSSLRSGRSYNEQFF
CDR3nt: TGTGCCAGCAGCTCCCTACGGAGCGGCAGGTCCTACAATGAGCAGTTCTTC

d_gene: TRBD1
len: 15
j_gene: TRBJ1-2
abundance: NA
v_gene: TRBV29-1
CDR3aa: CSVEQDRGRLDGYTF
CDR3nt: TGCAGCGTTGAACAGGACAGGGGGCGTCTTGATGGCTACACCTTC

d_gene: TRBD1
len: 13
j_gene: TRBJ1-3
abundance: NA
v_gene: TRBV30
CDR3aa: CAWSGQGGDTIYF
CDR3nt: TGTGCCTGGAGTGGACAGGGTGGTGACACCATATATTTT

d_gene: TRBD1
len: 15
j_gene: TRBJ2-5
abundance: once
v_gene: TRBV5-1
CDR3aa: CASSLRQGLRETQYF
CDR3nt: TGCGCCAGCAGCTTAAGACAGGGGCTACGGGAGACCCAGTACTTC

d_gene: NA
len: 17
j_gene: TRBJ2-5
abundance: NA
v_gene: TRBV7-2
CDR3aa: CASSLVLGAPGLETQYF
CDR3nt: TGTGCCAGCAGCTTAGTTTTGGGGGCACCGGGTTTAGAGACCCAGTACTTC

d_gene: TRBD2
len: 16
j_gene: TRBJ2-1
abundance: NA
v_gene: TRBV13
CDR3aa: CASSSGTSGPYNEQFF
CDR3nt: TGTGCCAGCAGCTCGGGGACTAGCGGGCCATACAATGAGCAGTTCTTC

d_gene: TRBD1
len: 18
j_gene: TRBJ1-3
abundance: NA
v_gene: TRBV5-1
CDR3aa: CASSLLGRDRAPRNTIYF
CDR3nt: TGCGCCAGCAGCTTGTTAGGGCGAGACAGGGCCCCACGAAACACCATATATTTT